A selection of T cell receptor beta chains follows, all from one sample in a study of shared clonotypes between healthy human individuals. Generated by immunoSEQ multiplex PCR, the TCRdb table keeps only in-frame clones and is missing some. Among some 2,100,000 clones listed, roughly 91% were seen once. The sample consisted of naive CD8+ T cells from PBMCs. These receptors came from a man aged 18 to 30 in good health. Some clones in this sample may be carry-over from other donors' samples. The CDR3 runs from the conserved cysteine through the conserved F or W.

J gene | V gene | CDR3 protein
TRBJ2-3 | TRBV4-2 | CASSQVASGRDGTQYF
TRBJ2-3 | TRBV4-3 | CASRGKRTGITDTQYF
TRBJ2-7 | TRBV5-1 | CASSFSTGTGSYEQYF
TRBJ2-4 | TRBV27 | CASSPWASKNIQYF
TRBJ1-4 | TRBV28 | CASSTGHKATNEKLFF
TRBJ2-1 | TRBV10-3 | CAISEVGSHNEQFF
TRBJ2-3 | TRBV7-9 | CASSIDRGDTQYF
TRBJ1-1 | TRBV5-1 | CASSLGQGMSDTEAFF
TRBJ1-2 | TRBV9 | CASSAGRDNGYTF
TRBJ2-5 | TRBV19 | CATKAASGSWETQYF
TRBJ1-5 | TRBV7-8 | CASSLGGGGQPQHF
TRBJ2-1 | TRBV5-6 | CASSLRQYNEQFF
TRBJ1-2 | TRBV27 | CASTAGADYGYTF
TRBJ2-7 | TRBV7-2 | CASSFFSGSVNEQYF
TRBJ2-7 | TRBV5-1 | CASSSFSGRALYEQYF
TRBJ2-7 | TRBV19 | CASSIGAGLGEQYF
TRBJ1-1 | TRBV7-8 | CASSATGVNTEAFF
TRBJ2-1 | TRBV5-1 | CASSPSNVGSLYNEQFF
TRBJ2-1 | TRBV30 | CAWSVDGYNEQFF
TRBJ1-2 | TRBV29-1 | CSVEPDTDYGYTF
TRBJ2-2 | TRBV2 | CASSEALTQHTGELFF
TRBJ1-1 | TRBV5-1 | CASSLQQGALGPAVQAFF
TRBJ2-1 | TRBV28 | CASIPRWASGRARNEQFF
TRBJ2-7 | TRBV27 | CASSLTFGSLEQYF
TRBJ2-1 | TRBV6-6 | CASSYRSGNEQFF
TRBJ2-5 | TRBV6-5 | CASTPLRTSRSTQYF
TRBJ2-7 | TRBV7-8 | CASSLGRLAGSREQYF
TRBJ1-2 | TRBV27 | CASSLSRVPWDGYTF
TRBJ2-3 | TRBV10-3 | CAISDPSNTQYF
TRBJ2-7 | TRBV5-1 | CASSFGTGSYEQYF